These 27 T cell receptor beta chains share one sample of origin, sequenced in a study of radiotherapy plus CTLA-4 blockade in lung cancer. Clones were sequenced by immunoSEQ multiplex PCR, and TCRdb holds only the in-frame ones, with some missing. The table shows 85,000 to 120,000 clones, with roughly 84% occurring only once. The input for sequencing was peripheral blood, taken from a patient treated with radiotherapy plus ipilimumab. The receptors stem from a human donor with non-small cell lung cancer that progressed on radiotherapy plus ipilimumab. Some clones in this sample may be carry-over from other donors' samples.

The gene calls are TRBV15 and TRBJ2-5; TRBD2 aligns across 8 bases. V gave up 3 bases and J gave up 5 bases; unmatched junction bases: 5. The CDR3 spans 14 residues. Germline CDR1 is LNHNV and CDR2 is YYDKDF (reference sequence). The CDR3 sequence: CATSSGGGWETQYF. The CDR3 bases are TGTGCCACCAGCAGCGGGGGGGGTTGGGAGACCCAGTACTTC.

This clone was seen a few times. V usage is TRBV6-1 and J usage is TRBJ1-3; no definite D call. Trimming shortened V by 3 bases and J by 2 bases, and 8 bases separated the two germline ends. The V gene's germline CDR1 is MNHNS and CDR2 SASEGT. The CDR3 is 14 amino acids. Here the CDR3 reads CASSDGFPGNTIYF. The CDR3, as DNA: TGTGCCAGCAGTGATGGGTTTCCTGGAAACACCATATATTTT.

This clone has a handful of counts. V is TRBV7-9 and J is TRBJ2-3; no definite D call. Germline V gene lookup returns CDR1 SEHNR and CDR2 FQNEAQ (reference sequence). The CDR3 extends over 13 amino acids. With 5 bases removed from V and 4 bases from J, the gap between germline ends came to 10 bases. The CDR3 DNA is TGTGCCAGCAGCGTTTCACTCGCAGATACGCAGTATTTT. Translated: CASSVSLADTQYF.

The rearrangement links TRBV4-3 to TRBJ2-7, with D perhaps TRBD1 (6 bases). With 4 bases removed from V and 6 bases from J, the gap between germline ends came to 19 bases. This CDR3 has 15 residues. Germline V CDR1 and CDR2: LGHNA, YSLEER. CDR3 coding DNA: TGCGCCAGCAGCCCGCGCCCTGAGGGGGTGGCCGAGCAGTACTTC. Its protein is CASSPRPEGVAEQYF.

The rearrangement uses TRBV18 and TRBJ2-7, with D possibly being TRBD1 (7 bases). CDR1 is KGHSH and CDR2 is LQKENI in the germline V gene. Trimming stripped 0 bases from V and 2 bases from J, with 14 bases between. This CDR3 has 16 residues. The CDR3 region has the DNA TGTGCCAGCTCACCACCAAACAGGGGAGGCACCTACGAGCAGTACTTC. Protein sequence: CASSPPNRGGTYEQYF.

This clone was seen a handful of times. This chain links TRBV9 with TRBJ1-5; the match to TRBD1 covers 9 bases. The CDR3 sequence is 18 residues long. Germline V gives CDR1 SGDLS, CDR2 YYNGEE. With 4 bases clipped from V and 6 bases from J, the junction kept 17 bases outside the gene matches. CDR3 loop: CASSKGQGLSPGGQPQHF. The CDR3 DNA is TGTGCCAGCAGCAAGGGACAGGGTCTAAGTCCGGGGGGTCAGCCCCAGCATTTT.

The chain carries TRBV27 and TRBJ2-7, with a tentative D call TRBD1 (8 bases). Trimming removed 5 bases from V and 2 bases from J, with 16 bases in between. The CDR3 is 15 residues long. CDR1 is MNHEY and CDR2 is SMNVEV in the germline V gene (reference sequence). This CDR3 is CASSLIQGGPYEQYF. The CDR3 DNA reads TGTGCCAGCAGTCTCATACAGGGGGGGCCCTACGAGCAGTACTTC.

The count of this clone is one. This rearrangement joins TRBV27 to TRBJ1-4; TRBD1 aligns across 7 bases. The germline gives CDR1 MNHEY, CDR2 SMNVEV (reference sequence). The CDR3 covers 15 residues. V shed 3 bases and J 6 bases; nucleotides not matched to a gene: 7. DNA of the CDR3: TGTGCCAGCAGTTTTACAGGGGCCACCGATGAAAAACTGTTTTTT. This encodes CASSFTGATDEKLFF.

For the CDR3, the DNA is TGCGCCAGCAGCCAAGACGCTACCATCCGGGACAGCTCCTACGAGCAGTACTTC. Amino acid sequence: CASSQDATIRDSSYEQYF. The chain links TRBV4-1 to TRBJ2-7; 7 nucleotides line up with TRBD1. The CDR3 has 18 amino acids. Trimming removed 0 bases from V and 0 bases from J; junction bases left unmatched: 11. CDR1 and CDR2 (germline): MGHRA, YSYEKL.

The rearrangement uses TRBV5-1 and TRBJ2-1, with 8 bases that match TRBD1. The CDR3 has 15 amino acids. J lost 4 bases, V lost 2 bases, and 5 bases had no gene match. Germline V CDR1 and CDR2: SGHRS, YFSETQ. This chain's CDR3 is CASSLQGGSYNEQFF. The CDR3 nucleotides are TGCGCCAGCAGCTTACAGGGGGGCTCTTACAATGAGCAGTTCTTC.

This clone showed up just a few times. The chain carries TRBV6-5 and TRBJ1-1; 9 positions match TRBD1. V dropped 2 bases and J dropped 4; count of bases not matched to a gene: 5. Germline V lookup: CDR1 MNHEY, CDR2 SVGAGI. CDR3 length: 15 amino acids. The DNA of the CDR3 is TGTGCCAGCAGTTACAGACAGGGGGTTGGCACTGAAGCTTTCTTT. It encodes CASSYRQGVGTEAFF.

The chain combines TRBV5-1 with TRBJ2-6; the D gene is possibly TRBD1 (6 bases). The V gene's germline CDR1 is SGHRS and CDR2 YFSETQ. The CDR3 covers 18 residues. Deletions cut 1 base from V and 2 bases from J, with 16 bases between. CDR3: CASSLPGTPRTGANVLTF. CDR3 DNA sequence: TGCGCCAGCAGCTTGCCCGGGACACCCCGGACTGGGGCCAACGTCCTGACTTTC.

This rearrangement joins TRBV4-2 to TRBJ2-6; TRBD1 matches 8 bases. V shed 0 bases and J 3 bases; nucleotides not matched to a gene: 4. Germline CDR1 and CDR2: LGHNA and YNFKEQ. The CDR3 has 17 amino acids. The CDR3 nucleotides read TGTGCCAGCAGCCAAGATCAGGGGGCAGGTGGGGCCAACGTCCTGACTTTC. Its translation is CASSQDQGAGGANVLTF.

The rearrangement links TRBV5-8 to TRBJ2-5; possible D gene TRBD2, 7 bases. The end of the DNA is better explained by TRBJ2-7, so the J call may be wrong. Germline V lookup: CDR1 SGHTS, CDR2 YDEGEE. The CDR3 has 15 amino acids. The CDR3 region is CASSAGASFIHEQYF. The CDR3 nucleotides read TGTGCCAGCAGCGCGGGGGCTAGTTTTATCCACGAGCAGTACTTC.

V usage is TRBV6-5 and J usage is TRBJ1-5, with TRBD1 as a possible D gene (6 bases). V was cut by 6 bases and J by 4 bases, with 10 bases left in between. The CDR3 has 13 residues. Germline V gene lookup returns CDR1 MNHEY and CDR2 SVGAGI. The CDR3 bases are TGTGCCAGCAGGTACGACAGGAATCAGCCCCAGCATTTT. This translates into CASRYDRNQPQHF.

As for this clone: Compared with germline, one end of the junction differs, possibly owing to a read error. The chain employs TRBV2 and TRBJ2-4; D remains unclear. This CDR3 is 11 amino acids long. Germline V gives CDR1 SNHLY, CDR2 FYNNEI. The CDR3 DNA reads TGTGCCAGCAGTGAAAGGTACCCTAGTCATTTC. The encoded protein is CASSERYPSHF.

The chain has TRBV5-4 and TRBJ1-1; D is unclear. The V and J ends lost 2 bases and 3 bases respectively, with 14 bases between them. The CDR3 has 15 amino acids. From germline, CDR1 is SGHNT and CDR2 YYREEE (reference sequence). The CDR3 sequence: CASSLFSGIHTEAFF. The CDR3 DNA is TGTGCCAGCAGCTTATTCTCGGGGATTCACACTGAAGCTTTCTTT.

The V call is TRBV18, the J call TRBJ1-2; maybe TRBD1 (5 bases). Per the germline V gene, CDR1 is KGHSH and CDR2 is LQKENI. The CDR3 consists of 14 residues. V shed 0 bases and J shed 6 bases, with 11 bases lying between them. The CDR3 DNA reads as TGTGCCAGCTCACCACCGAAGACAGAAGATGGCTACACCTTC. Protein: CASSPPKTEDGYTF.

This clone was picked up one time. This sequence joins TRBV6-6 and TRBJ1-2, with TRBD1 as a possible D gene (5 bases). CDR3 size: 13 residues. V lost 6 bases to trimming and J lost 1 base, with 9 bases between them. In germline, CDR1 is MNHNY, CDR2 SVGAGI (reference sequence). The CDR3 region is CASRTENNYGYTF. CDR3 nucleotides: TGTGCCAGCAGGACAGAAAATAACTATGGCTACACCTTC.

This sequence joins TRBV7-3 and TRBJ2-2, with D uncertain. The CDR3 runs 12 residues. V shed 11 bases and J shed 0 bases, with 7 bases lying between them. In germline, CDR1 is SGHTA, CDR2 FQGTGA. The CDR3 loop reads CASGPNTGELFF. The DNA of the CDR3 is TGTGCCTCAGGCCCGAACACCGGGGAGCTGTTTTTT. The full variable domain, in which reference TRBV7-3 and TRBJ2-2 provide the parts outside the CDR3, is GAGVSQTPSNKVTEKGKYVELRCDPISGHTALYWYRQSLGQGPEFLIYFQGTGAADDSGLPNDRFFAVRPEGSVSTLKIQRTERGDSAVYLCASGPNTGELFFGEGSRLTVL.

The CDR3 DNA reads as TGTGCTAGTGGTTTGGTGGTTGGGCAGGGCGACACTGAAGCTTTCTTT. This codes for CASGLVVGQGDTEAFF. The V and J genes are TRBV12-5 and TRBJ1-1; tentative D call: TRBD1 (5 bases). Trimming took 0 bases from V and 3 from J, leaving 14 bases between them. CDR3 length equals 16 residues. Germline V gene lookup returns CDR1 LGHNT and CDR2 FRNRAP.

Concerning this clone: Relative to the germline gene, one junction end is altered; a read error may explain this. At the DNA level, this CDR3 is encoded by other sequences in the same sample as well. The chain combines TRBV7-2 with TRBJ2-3; D may be TRBD1 or TRBD2 (6 bases each). This CDR3 contains 15 residues. Per germline, CDR1 SGHTA and CDR2 FQGNSA. The CDR3 DNA reads TGTGCCAGCAGCTTAGCGGGGGGCGAGACAGACACGCAGTATTTT. Translating it yields CASSLAGGETDTQYF.

Points on this clone: One end of the junction does not line up with germline, which may come from a read error. Other DNA sequences in the same sample also yield this CDR3. The chain uses TRBV7-9 and TRBJ1-5; 7 bases map to TRBD1. This CDR3 is 17 amino acids long. Germline values: CDR1 SEHNR, CDR2 FQNEAQ (reference sequence). The CDR3 region is CASSSSDREYSNQPQHF. CDR3 sequence (DNA): TGTGCCAGCAGCTCCAGTGACAGGGAATATAGCAATCAGCCCCAGCACTTT.

The genes are TRBV11-2 and TRBJ1-3; perhaps TRBD1 as D (6 bases). V lost 7 bases and J 4 bases, leaving 14 bases between the germline ends. This CDR3 spans 14 amino acids. CDR1 is SGHAT and CDR2 is FQNNGV in the germline V gene. The DNA of the CDR3 is TGTGCCAGCACCCTTTGGGGGGGCGGAAACACCATATATTTT. This translates into CASTLWGGGNTIYF.

The chain carries TRBV6-6 and TRBJ1-5; D unclear. Per the germline V gene, CDR1 is MNHNY and CDR2 is SVGAGI (reference sequence). This CDR3 contains 14 residues. V was shortened by 6 bases and J by 8 bases, with 17 bases between the two germline ends. CDR3 coding DNA: TGTGCCAGCAGCCGGATCGGCCCCAGTGAGCCCCAGCATTTT. It encodes CASSRIGPSEPQHF.

About this clone itself: Other DNA sequences within the sample encode an identical CDR3. The J gene is TRBJ2-3, the V gene TRBV28, with 9 bases aligning to TRBD1. The CDR3 sequence is 16 residues long. The V gene end was trimmed by 5 bases and the J gene end by 2 bases; junction bases not matched to a gene: 8. Looked up from germline, CDR1 is MDHEN and CDR2 is SYDVKM. In nucleotides, the CDR3 is TGTGCCAGCAGTGAACAGGGGGCGGCGAACACAGATACGCAGTATTTT. As protein: CASSEQGAANTDTQYF. Filled out from reference TRBV28 and TRBJ2-3, the complete variable domain reads DVKVTQSSRYLVKRTGEKVFLECVQDMDHENMFWYRQDPGLGLRLIYFSYDVKMKEKGDIPEGYSVSREKKERFSLILESASTNQTSMYLCASSEQGAANTDTQYFGPGTRLTVL.

To note about this clone: Sequence at one end of the junction differs from germline and may be a read error. The chain carries TRBV11-2 and TRBJ1-1, with 8 nucleotides matching TRBD1. The V gene's germline CDR1 is SGHAT and CDR2 FQNNGV. There are 16 residues in the CDR3. CDR3 sequence reads: CASSERQGTLKTEAFF. The CDR3 region has the DNA TGTGCCAGCAGCGAGCGACAGGGGACATTGAAAACTGAAGCTTTCTTT.